The following is a T cell receptor (beta chain) sequence with its context. The method was immunoSEQ multiplex PCR; TCRdb's version includes in-frame clones alone and lacks a portion of them. This table has more than 300,000 clones, 85% to 95% appearing once. This sample is drawn from a study of shared T cell receptors in the human thymus. This CDR3 is 11 amino acids long. Trimming left V 5 bases short and J 2 bases short, with 5 bases between. The source of this sequence is a human donor. The sequenced sample was thymocytes. The chain joins TRBV5-3 to TRBJ2-7; D not resolved. TRBV5-3 is filed as an ORF, its function uncertain. CDR3 sequence: CARSSTYEQYF. The CDR3 DNA follows: TGTGCCAGAAGTTCGACCTACGAGCAGTACTTC.